This T cell receptor beta chain is drawn from a study of blood T cell repertoires in COVID-19. About the research overall: The United States, Italy and Spain provided the acute and convalescent COVID-19 samples. PBMCs, B-cell-depleted T cells, or T cells were the source of the cDNA or gDNA that made up the material.

Authors' analysis steps: By means of reference gene primer amplification, nucleated cell counts were estimated. Sequenced by immunoSEQ multiplex PCR; TCRdb stores in-frame clones only, minus some. The V and J calls and clone size come from that table; D and trimming were worked out from the DNA. This table holds hundreds of thousands of clones, roughly 88% found once. Germline CDR1 SGHDN, CDR2 FVKESK. The CDR3 contains 17 residues. V was pared by 1 base and J by 4 bases, with 16 bases between. The chain carries TRBV14 and TRBJ2-2; a possible D gene is TRBD2 (5 bases). The sample consisted of peripheral blood. The receptor's source is a woman aged 40 to 50 who had recovered from COVID-19. CDR3 nucleotides: TGTGCCAGCAGCCAAGGTCGTCCGGACTTCGCCACCGGGGAGCTGTTTTTT. Protein: CASSQGRPDFATGELFF.